This TCR beta chain stems from a study of shared clonotypes between healthy human individuals. Points from the study as a whole: Non-shared clonotypes had lower generation probabilities than those shared by all four donors.

Produced via immunoSEQ multiplex PCR; TCRdb's table is partial and in-frame only. The sample records 1.4 million to 1.5 million clones, roughly 95% being singletons. Of note for this clone: Its antigen is unidentified.

V lost 6 bases, J lost 5 bases, and 13 bases lay in between. The germline gives CDR1 MNHEY, CDR2 SMNVEV (reference sequence). The CDR3 has 13 amino acids. The rearrangement joins TRBV27 to TRBJ1-1; D call uncertain. The clonotype originates from a man between 25 and 39 years old in good health. Sequencing was performed on naive CD4+ T cells sorted from blood. Subset noted: CD45RA+ positively selected. The CDR3 is CASSLLIGTEAFF. CDR3 bases: TGTGCCAGCAGCCTATTAATAGGTACTGAAGCTTTCTTT.